Each of the 15 T cell receptor beta chains below was sequenced from the same sample in a study of cytomegalovirus exposure and HLA in healthy donors (dated by TCRdb to the late 2010s). Libraries came from the immunoSEQ multiplex PCR assay. For the multiplex PCR, a mixture combining 60 forward primers for TCR Vbeta segments and 13 reverse primers for TCR Jbeta segments was used. TCRdb re-hosts the immuneACCESS table, in-frame sequences only. Its copies lack some clones; in the studies checked, an unresolved V gene accounts for under half of them, and the cause for the rest is not known. The sample data list 150,000 to 200,000 clones, and around 80% of these were observed just once. The ten biggest clones cover 4.8% of the sample. The sequencing input was PBMCs. The receptor set was obtained from a man younger than 35 in good health and CMV-seronegative.

This sequence joins TRBV18 and TRBJ2-1, with no clear D. The CDR3 runs 17 residues. V lost 0 bases to trimming and J lost 0 bases, with 12 bases between them. Looked up from germline, CDR1 is KGHSH and CDR2 is LQKENI. CDR3 DNA sequence: TGTGCCAGCTCACCACCAGTGGGCGCGAGCTCCTACAATGAGCAGTTCTTC. It specifies CASSPPVGASSYNEQFF.

The CDR3 region has the DNA TGTGCCAGCAGCGGACACAACACCGGGGAGCTGTTTTTT. Its translation is CASSGHNTGELFF. The rearrangement links TRBV9 to TRBJ2-2; D remains ambiguous. From germline, CDR1 is SGDLS and CDR2 YYNGEE. CDR3 length: 13 residues. The germline V and J ends were trimmed by 3 bases and 2 bases, with 5 bases remaining between them.

The chain employs TRBV19 and TRBJ2-3, with 8 bases lining up with TRBD2. The V gene's germline CDR1 is LNHDA and CDR2 SQIVND (reference sequence). This CDR3 region has 14 residues. Trimming took 9 bases from V and 2 from J; bases not matched to a gene: 7. In DNA, the CDR3 is TGTGCCAGCCCTGGACTAGCAAACACAGATACGCAGTATTTT. Its protein is CASPGLANTDTQYF.

This clone was counted a few times. This rearrangement joins TRBV27 to TRBJ2-7; 8 nucleotides match TRBD1. There are 12 residues in the CDR3. Germline lookup yields CDR1 MNHEY and CDR2 SMNVEV (reference sequence). The V segment lost 8 bases and the J segment 2 bases; nucleotides outside the gene matches: 2. This CDR3 is CASATGAYEQYF. CDR3 bases: TGTGCCAGCGCGACAGGGGCCTACGAGCAGTACTTC.

This chain uses TRBV6-1 with TRBJ1-1; the match to TRBD1 covers 9 bases. The junction had 5 bases not matched to a gene; V was cut back by 6 bases and J by 3 bases. CDR3 length equals 14 residues. Germline V gene data show CDR1 as MNHNS and CDR2 as SASEGT. CDR3 residues: CASRNRGRDTEAFF. Written as DNA, the CDR3 is TGTGCCAGCAGAAACAGGGGGCGCGACACTGAAGCTTTCTTT.

The chain couples TRBV10-2 to TRBJ2-3; 9 positions agree with TRBD2. After removal of 6 bases from V and 2 bases from J, the junction contained 6 bases not matched to a gene. The CDR3 runs to 15 residues. Germline CDR1 and CDR2: WSHSY and SAAADI. CDR3 in amino acids: CASRATSGYTDTQYF. In nucleotides, the CDR3 is TGCGCCAGCAGGGCGACTAGCGGTTACACAGATACGCAGTATTTT.

In regard to this clone: The sample contains more than one DNA sequence encoding this CDR3. This rearrangement joins TRBV7-9 to TRBJ2-3; 7 bases are a match to TRBD2. Germline CDR1 and CDR2: SEHNR and FQNEAQ (reference sequence). CDR3 length equals 15 residues. Unmatched junction bases numbered 4, after V lost 3 bases and J lost 1 base. The CDR3 coding sequence is TGTGCCAGCAGCTTTGAGGGAGGGCGCACAGATACGCAGTATTTT. Translated: CASSFEGGRTDTQYF.

The V call is TRBV2, the J call TRBJ2-1; 7 bases map to TRBD2. The CDR3 totals 12 residues. The V segment lost 7 bases and the J segment 8 bases; nucleotides outside the gene matches: 5. CDR1 is SNHLY and CDR2 is FYNNEI in the germline V gene. CDR3 nucleotides: TGTGCCAGCAAAGGGACTACTTATGAGCAGTTCTTC. Residues: CASKGTTYEQFF. The full variable domain, completed using reference TRBV2 and TRBJ2-1, is EPEVTQTPSHQVTQMGQEVILRCVPISNHLYFYWYRQILGQKVEFLVSFYNNEISEKSEIFDDQFSVERPDGSNFTLKIRSTKLEDSAMYFCASKGTTYEQFFGPGTRLTVL.

The V and J genes are TRBV7-3 and TRBJ2-1; 10 bases are shared with TRBD1. There are 16 residues in the CDR3. Looked up from germline, CDR1 is SGHTA and CDR2 is FQGTGA. Trimming took 4 bases from V and 12 from J; bases not matched to a gene: 15. The CDR3 sequence is CASSSQAPGQGTPQFF. The DNA for the CDR3 is TGTGCCAGCAGCTCGCAAGCTCCGGGACAGGGGACGCCGCAGTTCTTC.

A single count supports this clone. The V call is TRBV28, the J call TRBJ2-1; possibly TRBD2 for D (5 bases). The CDR3 has 16 amino acids. V was clipped by 3 bases and J by 7 bases, with 19 bases between them. Germline V gives CDR1 MDHEN, CDR2 SYDVKM. CDR3 nucleotide sequence: TGTGCCAGCAGTTTCGGCTGGGGTCCGTCGGGGAATGAGCAGTTCTTC. Encoded protein: CASSFGWGPSGNEQFF.

The chain employs TRBV14 and TRBJ2-7; D may be TRBD2 (6 bases). The CDR3 is 15 amino acids. V lost 6 bases, J lost 4 bases, and 19 bases lay in between. Germline assignment: CDR1 SGHDN and CDR2 FVKESK. The CDR3 nucleotides are TGTGCCAGCAGTATGGGACTCCCCTTATTATACGAGCAGTACTTC. This sequence encodes CASSMGLPLLYEQYF.

This clone has just one count. The chain joins TRBV10-3 to TRBJ2-1; 8 bases are a match to TRBD2. Trimming took 0 bases from V and 9 from J; bases not matched to a gene: 10. CDR1 is ENHRY and CDR2 is SYGVKD in the germline V gene. The CDR3 runs 16 residues. CDR3 loop: CAISESISGSYGEQFF. CDR3 nucleotide sequence: TGTGCCATCAGTGAGTCGATAAGCGGGAGTTATGGTGAGCAGTTCTTC.

The rearrangement links TRBV23-1 to TRBJ2-2; possibly TRBD1 for D (6 bases). TRBV23-1 qualifies as an ORF whose function is uncertain. The CDR3 length is 14 residues. V was trimmed by 3 bases and J by 5 bases, leaving 10 bases between them. DNA of the CDR3: TGCGCCAGCAGTCAGATACAGGGAACCGGGGAGCTGTTTTTT. It encodes CASSQIQGTGELFF.

This clone was recorded a few times. The chain combines TRBV5-1 with TRBJ2-3, with TRBD2 identical over 7 bases. V dropped 4 bases and J dropped 4; count of bases not matched to a gene: 0. The CDR3 contains 12 residues. In germline, CDR1 is SGHRS, CDR2 YFSETQ. The CDR3 spells CASSGLADTQYF. The CDR3 coding sequence is TGCGCCAGCAGCGGACTAGCAGATACGCAGTATTTT.

The V call is TRBV6-1, the J call TRBJ2-1, with 8 bases identical to TRBD2. V shed 7 bases and J 10 bases; nucleotides not matched to a gene: 15. The germline V gene encodes CDR1 MNHNS and CDR2 SASEGT. This CDR3 contains 15 residues. CDR3 bases: TGTGCCAGCATGCCTCCCGAGGAGCGGGAGTGGGAGCAGTTCTTC. Encoded protein: CASMPPEEREWEQFF.